This is a list of T cell receptor beta chains from one sample in a study of T cells in Graves' hyperthyroidism and ophthalmopathy. MiXCR was run by TCRdb on the multiplex PCR reads, yielding one entry per CDR3 protein. The table has about 740,000 distinct CDR3 sequences, around 15% seen once. The sample comprised blood. These receptors came from a woman aged 18 to 35 with Graves' hyperthyroidism. The CDR3 runs from the conserved cysteine through the conserved F or W. The order of the fields is J gene, clone size, D gene, V gene, CDR3 DNA, CDR3 protein. The D gene is left open where the match is weak. Expanded clones get a size class; other rows say once, few or many, or leave the size out.

>TRBJ2-1|.|.|TRBV11-2
TGTGCCAGCAGCAGGTGGACAGCAGACGATGAGCAGTTCTTC
CASSRWTADDEQFF
>TRBJ2-5|many|.|TRBV6-5
TGTGCCAGCAGTTACTCATCGGGGTATGGGCAAGAGACCCAGTACTTC
CASSYSSGYGQETQYF
>TRBJ1-1|many|TRBD1|TRBV19
TGTGCCAGTAGTATTGGTGTAGGGACAGGGGTTTGGAACACTGAAGCTTTCTTT
CASSIGVGTGVWNTEAFF
>TRBJ2-5|many|TRBD2|TRBV13
TGTGCCAGCAGCTTAGAGGCAGCGGGAGGACGGGAGACCCAGTACTTC
CASSLEAAGGRETQYF
>TRBJ2-7|many|TRBD1|TRBV12-3/TRBV12-4
TGTGCCAGCACCCCGACAGGGTACTCCTACGAGCAGTACTTC
CASTPTGYSYEQYF
>TRBJ2-1|few|.|TRBV6-2/TRBV6-3
TGTGCCAGCAGTGGAAGGGTGGGTGAGCAGTTCTTC
CASSGRVGEQFF
>TRBJ1-2|many|TRBD1|TRBV2
TGTGCCAGCAGCTCCGGGACAGGCGGCGGCTACACCTTC
CASSSGTGGGYTF
>TRBJ2-7|.|.|TRBV6-1
TGTGCCAGCAGAACCGGGGGTTCCGAGCAGTACTTC
CASRTGGSEQYF
>TRBJ2-3|many|.|TRBV27
TGTGCCAGCAGTTTGTGGAGCACAGATACGCAGTATTTT
CASSLWSTDTQYF
>TRBJ2-1|many|TRBD2|TRBV30
TGTGCCTGGAGTGTACGGCTTAGCGGGATCTACAATGAGCAGTTCTTC
CAWSVRLSGIYNEQFF
>TRBJ2-7|many|.|TRBV2
TGTGCCAGCAGTGAACGGCAGCTCCCCTACGAGCAGTACTTC
CASSERQLPYEQYF
>TRBJ2-5|many|TRBD1|TRBV6-1
TGTGCCAGCAGTGTCAGACAGGGGCGGGGAGAGACCCAGTACTTC
CASSVRQGRGETQYF
>TRBJ1-5|.|.|TRBV4-1
TGCGCCAGCAGCCAAGAATCGACTTTTTCCAGGATTATTGCCAATCAGCCCCAGCATTTT
CASSQESTFSRIIANQPQHF
>TRBJ1-3|.|.|TRBV28
TGTGCCAGCAGTGTGACAGGCATATTCTTCTCTGGAAACACCATATATTTT
CASSVTGIFFSGNTIYF
>TRBJ1-5|.|TRBD1|TRBV10-3
TGTGCCATCAGTGAGGGGACAGGGCTGGGATATAGCAATCAGCCCCAGCATTTT
CAISEGTGLGYSNQPQHF
>TRBJ2-1|many|.|TRBV4-1
TGCGCCAGCAGCCGGTTAGGCAGGGGGAGGCATGAGCAGTTCTTC
CASSRLGRGRHEQFF
>TRBJ1-1|.|.|TRBV29-1
TGCAGCGTTGAACTACAGCTGAACACTGAAGCTTTCTTT
CSVELQLNTEAFF
>TRBJ2-1|many|TRBD2|TRBV28
TGTGCCACCCGGGAGGCGGGAGGGGGGATTGGGGGCAATGAGCAGTTCTTC
CATREAGGGIGGNEQFF
>TRBJ1-1|many|.|TRBV20-1
TGCAGTGCTAGAGAGCCCTTATGGGATGGGAACACTGAAGCTTTCTTT
CSAREPLWDGNTEAFF
>TRBJ2-2|few|.|TRBV19
TGTGCCAGTACCCCCTGGGGCCAAGAGGACACCGGGGAGCTGTTTTTT
CASTPWGQEDTGELFF
>TRBJ2-3|.|.|TRBV29-1
TGCAGCGTTGAGCCCCGGGACAGCACAGATACGCAGTATTTT
CSVEPRDSTDTQYF
>TRBJ2-7|few|TRBD1|TRBV14
TGTGCCAGCAGCCGAGAGACAGGGCACGAGCAGTACTTC
CASSRETGHEQYF
>TRBJ2-1|many|.|TRBV28
TGTGCCAGCAGTCTCCACCATTTGACAGGTCCAGAGCAGTTCTTC
CASSLHHLTGPEQFF
>TRBJ2-1|few|.|TRBV6-1
TGTGCCAGCAGCAAATCTGGACGCAACAATGAGCAGTTCTTC
CASSKSGRNNEQFF
>TRBJ2-5|.|.|TRBV6-5
TGTGCCAGCAGTTACGGCCAGGGGGCGCGGGGGGAGACCCAGTACTTC
CASSYGQGARGETQYF
>TRBJ1-1|many|.|TRBV12-3/TRBV12-4
TGTGCCAGCAGCTTCTCCTCTGAAGCTTTCTTT
CASSFSSEAFF
>TRBJ2-1|many|.|TRBV20-1
TGCAGTGCTAGAGTGGGGAGGAATTACAATGAGCAGTTCTTC
CSARVGRNYNEQFF
>TRBJ2-3|.|.|TRBV6-1
TGTGCCAGCACCTTTAAAGGGACCCTTTCCCCACGAGGGTATTTT
CASTFKGTLSPRGYF
>TRBJ2-2|many|TRBD2|TRBV20-1
TGCAGTGCTAGAATTGTAGCGGGAGTCGACACCGGGGAGCTGTTTTTT
CSARIVAGVDTGELFF
>TRBJ1-1|many|.|TRBV27
TGTGCCAGCACCCCGGACGTAGCGGGGACTGAAGCTTTCTTT
CASTPDVAGTEAFF
>TRBJ2-7|.|.|TRBV7-9
TGTGCCAGCAGCTTTATACACAATGAGCAGTACTTC
CASSFIHNEQYF
>TRBJ1-1|.|.|TRBV2
TGTGCCAGCAGGCTCCGGGCCCTCACTGAGGCTTTCTTT
CASRLRALTEAFF
>TRBJ2-1|.|TRBD2|TRBV27
TGTGCCAGCAACAGGGGCCCCGGGACTAGCATCGATGAGCAGTTCTTC
CASNRGPGTSIDEQFF
>TRBJ1-2|many|.|TRBV27
TGTGCCACCCGGGGAGGGATTGGCTACACCTTC
CATRGGIGYTF
>TRBJ2-1|.|.|TRBV19
TGTGCCAGTACCCTGTGGGCTAGTGACAATGAGCAGTTCTTC
CASTLWASDNEQFF
>TRBJ2-7|many|.|TRBV12-3/TRBV12-4
TGTGCCAGCGGGAATTTAGTTGTACGCGAGCAGTACTTC
CASGNLVVREQYF
>TRBJ2-3|.|TRBD1|TRBV19
TGTGCCAGTAGTCGTGGGACAGGGCTTGACACAGATACGCAGTATTTT
CASSRGTGLDTDTQYF
>TRBJ1-5|many|.|TRBV30
TGTGCCTGGAGTTTGGGGAGCAATCAGCCCCAGCATTTT
CAWSLGSNQPQHF
>TRBJ1-5|.|TRBD1|TRBV11-3
TGTGCCAGCAGCTTACCGGACAGGGTAAGCAATCAGCCCCAGCATTTT
CASSLPDRVSNQPQHF
>TRBJ2-7|few|TRBD2|TRBV7-2
TGTGCCAGCAGCGTGGCGGGACTAGTCTACGAGCAGTACTTC
CASSVAGLVYEQYF
>TRBJ1-2|many|TRBD1|TRBV6-1
TGTGCCAGCAGTGAAATAGGGGACAGTTATAACTATGGCTACACCTTC
CASSEIGDSYNYGYTF
>TRBJ2-7|few|.|TRBV7-9
TGTGCCAGCAGCTCGAGAGAAATGGCACCCTACGAGCAGTACTTC
CASSSREMAPYEQYF
>TRBJ2-1|many|.|TRBV18
TGTGCCAGCTCACAGGGAACCGGCAATGAGCAGTTCTTC
CASSQGTGNEQFF
>TRBJ2-1|many|.|TRBV7-9
TGTGCCAGCAGCTTAGCAGACAACTACAATGAGCAGTTCTTC
CASSLADNYNEQFF
>TRBJ2-7|many|.|TRBV27
TGTGCCAGCAGTCCTCTTGGGACCGCGTACGAGCAGTACTTC
CASSPLGTAYEQYF
>TRBJ2-7|many|.|TRBV30
TGTGCCTGGAGACCCTCATGGTGGGCTGGCGAGCAGTACTTC
CAWRPSWWAGEQYF
>TRBJ2-7|.|TRBD2|TRBV4-2
TGTGCCAGCAGCCAAGATGGGACTAGAAACTTAGGATTCGAGCAGTACTTC
CASSQDGTRNLGFEQYF
>TRBJ2-5|few|TRBD1|TRBV7-6
TGTGCCAGCAGCTTAGGGCCGGGACAGGGGGTGACCCAGTACTTC
CASSLGPGQGVTQYF
>TRBJ1-5|few|.|TRBV20-1
TGCAGTGCTAGCCGCCCCGGGGGCTGGCAGCCCCAGCATTTT
CSASRPGGWQPQHF
>TRBJ2-3|many|TRBD2|TRBV28
TGTGCCAGCAGTTTCCGGGGACTAGCGGGACTCAGTACAGATACGCAGTATTTT
CASSFRGLAGLSTDTQYF
>TRBJ2-2|.|.|TRBV5-1
TGCGCCAGCAGCTTGGGTATCGGTCCGTTGAACACCGGGGAGCTGTTTTTT
CASSLGIGPLNTGELFF
>TRBJ1-2|few|TRBD1|TRBV9
TGTGCCAGCAGTCACCGACCCGAGACAGGGTCTGTCTATGGCTACACCTTC
CASSHRPETGSVYGYTF